The 3 T cell receptor beta chains reported below all come from one sample, sequenced in a study of blood T cells in healthy people across ages. Combining a sample-barcoded 5' primer with a J-beta primer mix, a second PCR ran for roughly 6 to 12 cycles. TCRdb used MiXCR to reprocess the 5' RACE reads, holding one entry per CDR3 protein. This repertoire shows 1.5 million to 2 million distinct CDR3 sequences, approximately 50% found once; its top ten account for around 2.1%. Sequenced sample: blood. The receptors stem from a woman in her forties in good health.

Only a few counts were recorded for this clonotype. The gene calls are TRBV12-3 or TRBV12-4 and TRBJ2-3; D is undetermined. Trimming stripped 5 bases from V and 1 base from J, with 22 bases between. CDR3 size: 18 residues. The CDR3 coding sequence is TGTGCCAGCAGTCTTACTATTACCCGAACGAGACGCACAGATACGCAGTATTTT. It codes for CASSLTITRTRRTDTQYF.

The genes are TRBV3-1 and TRBJ2-5, with a possible D match to TRBD2 (6 bases). The DNA end favors TRBJ2-7, so the J call may be wrong. CDR1 is LGHDT, CDR2 YNNKEL, per germline (reference sequence). This CDR3 comprises 13 residues. CDR3 loop: CASSQTRSVEQYF. The CDR3 DNA follows: TGTGCCAGCAGCCAGACTAGGAGCGTCGAGCAGTACTTC.

V and J are TRBV10-2 and TRBJ1-2; D call uncertain. The CDR3 has 15 residues. Germline CDR1 and CDR2: WSHSY and SAAADI. V was shortened by 0 bases and J by 7 bases, with 15 bases between the two germline ends. The CDR3: CASSESGRVVSGYTF. In nucleotides, the CDR3 is TGCGCCAGCAGTGAGTCGGGTAGGGTTGTAAGTGGCTACACCTTC.